These 23 T cell receptor beta chains were sequenced from one sample in a study of control samples from healthy donors and cancer patients. Here immunoSEQ multiplex PCR was the method, and the copy in TCRdb shows in-frame clones only, minus some. The sample has fewer than 95,000 clones, around 91% seen once. Sequencing input: blood. All receptors derive from a man aged 25-45 years in good health.

This clone came up once. This chain joins TRBV30 and TRBJ2-5; D unclear. Germline V gives CDR1 GTSNPN, CDR2 SVGIG (reference sequence). V was pared by 5 bases and J by 5 bases, with 12 bases between. The CDR3 totals 12 residues. The CDR3 bases are TGTGCCTGGGGGTACGGGCGGGAGACCCAGTACTTC. Protein product: CAWGYGRETQYF.

This clone has a single count. The rearrangement links TRBV6-1 to TRBJ1-5, with D tentatively TRBD1 (5 bases). CDR3 length: 15 residues. V lost 2 bases and J 6 bases, leaving 14 bases between the germline ends. Per the germline V gene, CDR1 is MNHNS and CDR2 is SASEGT. CDR3 sequence reads: CASSEFEGSGQPQHF. In nucleotides, the CDR3 is TGTGCCAGCAGTGAATTTGAGGGGTCGGGTCAGCCCCAGCATTTT.

In this sample, this clone turned up a few times. The CDR3 nucleotides are TGTGCCAGTAGTATAGAGGGGGCGAGGAATCAGCCCCAGCATTTT. This encodes CASSIEGARNQPQHF. This chain links TRBV19 with TRBJ1-5, with D possibly being TRBD1 (6 bases). The CDR3 is made up of 15 amino acids. The V end was cut by 0 bases, the J end by 4 bases, with 10 bases between. Germline-derived CDR1 and CDR2 are LNHDA and SQIVND (reference sequence).

CDR3 sequence: CASSQGSNTEAFF. The CDR3, as DNA: TGTGCCAGCAGCCAAGGCTCGAACACTGAAGCTTTCTTT. This chain uses TRBV3-1 (or the pseudogene TRBV3-2) with TRBJ1-1; unclear D gene. The CDR3 consists of 13 residues. Trimming left V 1 base short and J 1 base short, with 4 bases between. Germline lookup yields CDR1 LGHDT and CDR2 YNNKEL (reference sequence).

The rearrangement joins TRBV19 to TRBJ1-2, with TRBD1 identical over 9 bases. The V gene end was trimmed by 4 bases and the J gene end by 6 bases; junction bases not matched to a gene: 9. The length of the CDR3 is 15 residues. Germline CDR1 reads LNHDA; CDR2 reads SQIVND (reference sequence). CDR3 in amino acids: CASSTRTGGSDGYTF. CDR3 bases: TGTGCCAGTAGTACGAGAACAGGGGGCTCTGATGGCTACACCTTC.

The chain links TRBV6-2 or TRBV6-3 to TRBJ2-1; perhaps TRBD1 as D (6 bases). CDR1 and CDR2 from the germline V gene are MNHEY and SVGEGT. Trimming took 2 bases from V and 6 from J, leaving 8 bases between them. CDR3 length: 13 residues. CDR3 sequence: CASSYGTFNEQFF. The CDR3 bases are TGTGCCAGCAGTTACGGGACATTCAATGAGCAGTTCTTC.

The chain carries TRBV6-6 and TRBJ2-1; weak D call: TRBD1 (6 bases). The CDR3 sequence is 14 residues long. Trimming left V 7 bases short and J 1 base short, with 11 bases between. Germline V gene lookup returns CDR1 MNHNY and CDR2 SVGAGI (reference sequence). The CDR3 spells CASKLQGSYNEQFF. CDR3 DNA: TGTGCCAGCAAACTACAGGGATCCTACAATGAGCAGTTCTTC.

At least ten counts were recorded for this clone. The V gene is TRBV2, the J gene TRBJ2-7; 8 nucleotides agree with TRBD1. The V segment lost 7 bases and the J segment 5 bases; nucleotides outside the gene matches: 7. The germline gives CDR1 SNHLY, CDR2 FYNNEI. This CDR3 region has 13 residues. The CDR3 DNA follows: TGTGCCAGCAAATGGCAGGGACAGGACGAGCAGTACTTC. It specifies CASKWQGQDEQYF.

The DNA for the CDR3 is TGTGCCAGCAGCGGCGGACTAGCGGACCGCTACGAGCAGTACTTC. It yields the protein CASSGGLADRYEQYF. The V and J genes are TRBV2 and TRBJ2-7; 10 bases line up with TRBD2. Germline V gene data show CDR1 as SNHLY and CDR2 as FYNNEI. This CDR3 comprises 15 residues. V dropped 6 bases and J dropped 3; count of bases not matched to a gene: 8.

This chain connects TRBV6-5 to TRBJ2-7; D possibly corresponds to TRBD1 (6 bases). The ends were cut back, 6 bases at V and 12 bases at J, with 21 bases in the middle. CDR3 size: 13 residues. In germline, CDR1 is MNHEY, CDR2 SVGAGI. CDR3 nucleotides: TGTGCCAGCAGCGCTTCCTACAGGGCCCAAGCGTACTTC. It is translated as CASSASYRAQAYF.

The chain couples TRBV29-1 to TRBJ2-1; the match to TRBD2 covers 8 bases. Germline-derived CDR1 and CDR2 are SQVTM and ANQGSEA. The CDR3 is 12 amino acids. With V trimmed by 8 bases and J by 9 bases, 9 bases remained unmatched. Here the CDR3 DNA reads TGCAGCTCAGAGCGGGAGAGGGGTGAGCAGTTCTTC. Translation gives CSSERERGEQFF.

This chain links TRBV7-2 with TRBJ1-2; D is uncertain. V shed 0 bases and J shed 8 bases, with 4 bases lying between them. The CDR3 covers 11 residues. Per germline, CDR1 SGHTA and CDR2 FQGNSA. CDR3 amino acids: CASSLARGYTF. CDR3 nucleotide sequence: TGTGCCAGCAGCTTAGCCAGAGGCTACACCTTC.

The chain couples TRBV9 to TRBJ1-2; D is possibly TRBD1 (6 bases). The CDR3 is 13 residues long. Germline V gives CDR1 SGDLS, CDR2 YYNGEE. V shed 3 bases and J shed 7 bases, with 13 bases lying between them. The CDR3 sequence is CASSARDIAGYTF. DNA of the CDR3: TGTGCCAGCAGCGCCCGGGACATAGCTGGCTACACCTTC.

V and J are TRBV10-3 and TRBJ1-4, with a weak D call TRBD1 (6 bases). Per germline, CDR1 ENHRY and CDR2 SYGVKD. The V gene lost 3 bases and the J gene lost 12 bases, with 14 bases spanning the gap. This CDR3 has 13 amino acids. The chain's CDR3 is CAISDTGIGELFF. The CDR3 bases are TGTGCCATCAGTGATACAGGGATCGGGGAACTGTTTTTT.

The chain carries TRBV28 and TRBJ2-7, with D hard to call. Per germline, CDR1 MDHEN and CDR2 SYDVKM. The CDR3 extends over 13 amino acids. V was trimmed by 4 bases and J by 3 bases, leaving 10 bases between them. The CDR3 DNA sequence: TGTGCCAGCAGTTCTGGAGACCTCTACGAGCAGTACTTC. This sequence encodes CASSSGDLYEQYF.

The chain has TRBV3-1 (or the pseudogene TRBV3-2) and TRBJ2-7; D unresolved. Trimming removed 4 bases from V and 6 bases from J, with 13 bases in between. This CDR3 has 13 residues. The germline CDR1 and CDR2 sequences are LGHDT and YNNKEL (reference sequence). CDR3 nucleotide sequence: TGTGCCAGCAGCCTTAGGAAACGGGCCGAGCAGTACTTC. As protein: CASSLRKRAEQYF.

The rearrangement links TRBV28 to TRBJ2-5, with 7 bases lining up with TRBD1. This CDR3 spans 15 amino acids. The germline V gene has CDR1 MDHEN and CDR2 SYDVKM. V shed 2 bases and J 4 bases; nucleotides not matched to a gene: 7. The CDR3 DNA reads TGTGCCAGCAGTTTAAGTATGGCAGGGGGAGAGACCCAGTACTTC. Translated, it gives CASSLSMAGGETQYF. The full variable domain, with the rest looked up from reference TRBV28 and TRBJ2-5, is DVKVTQSSRYLVKRTGEKVFLECVQDMDHENMFWYRQDPGLGLRLIYFSYDVKMKEKGDIPEGYSVSREKKERFSLILESASTNQTSMYLCASSLSMAGGETQYFGPGTRLLVL.

The chain links TRBV15 to TRBJ2-5; TRBD1 is a possible D gene (7 bases). Trimming took off 3 bases at V and 5 bases at J, with 16 bases between the two ends. The germline V gene encodes CDR1 LNHNV and CDR2 YYDKDF (reference sequence). The CDR3 length is 15 residues. CDR3 in amino acids: CATSSYRGGGETQYF. In DNA, the CDR3 is TGTGCCACCAGCAGCTACAGGGGAGGTGGTGAGACCCAGTACTTC. The whole variable domain, remainder taken from reference TRBV15 and TRBJ2-5, is DAMVIQNPRYQVTQFGKPVTLSCSQTLNHNVMYWYQQKSSQAPKLLFHYYDKDFNNEADTPDNFQSRRPNTSFCFLDIRSPGLGDTAMYLCATSSYRGGGETQYFGPGTRLLVL.

This chain connects TRBV27 to TRBJ2-5; 7 positions agree with TRBD2. Trimming cost V 5 bases and J 2 bases; bases outside gene matches: 17. CDR1 and CDR2 from the germline V gene are MNHEY and SMNVEV (reference sequence). The CDR3 is 18 residues long. CDR3 in DNA: TGTGCCAGCAGTGCAACGTGGCGACTAGCTCTGGAACAAGAGACCCAGTACTTC. Its protein is CASSATWRLALEQETQYF.

The chain uses TRBV5-4 and TRBJ2-6; 7 bases fit TRBD1. The CDR3 runs 17 residues. J was trimmed by 4 bases and V by 0 bases; bases with no gene match: 7. Germline CDR1 and CDR2: SGHNT and YYREEE (reference sequence). In DNA form, the CDR3 reads TGTGCCAGCAGCTTGGGGGGACAGCCCCTGGGGGCCAACGTCCTGACTTTC. It specifies CASSLGGQPLGANVLTF.

V gene TRBV30 combines with J gene TRBJ1-5, with D maybe TRBD1 (5 bases). The CDR3 contains 15 residues. Germline loops: CDR1 GTSNPN, CDR2 SVGIG (reference sequence). The V end lost 0 bases, the J end lost 2 bases, and 11 bases lay between the germline ends. The CDR3 loop is CAWSVRGAGNQPQHF. CDR3 sequence (DNA): TGTGCCTGGAGTGTAAGGGGCGCGGGCAATCAGCCCCAGCATTTT. The whole variable domain, remainder taken from reference TRBV30 and TRBJ1-5, is SQTIHQWPATLVQPVGSPLSLECTVEGTSNPNLYWYRQAAGRGLQLLFYSVGIGQISSEVPQNLSASRPQDRQFILSSKKLLLSDSGFYLCAWSVRGAGNQPQHFGDGTRLSIL.

The rearrangement uses TRBV18 and TRBJ2-7, with unresolved D. The V end lost 5 bases, the J end lost 4 bases, and 21 bases lay between the germline ends. Germline CDR1 and CDR2: KGHSH and LQKENI. This CDR3 has 16 residues. Here the CDR3 DNA reads TGTGCCAGCTCATCTACAGCTACCGTTACCCCTTACGAGCAGTACTTC. Translated, it gives CASSSTATVTPYEQYF.

The chain employs TRBV27 and TRBJ1-1, with D tentatively TRBD1 (6 bases). The CDR3 contains 14 residues. Germline CDR1 MNHEY, CDR2 SMNVEV (reference sequence). V lost 5 bases, J lost 4 bases, and 14 bases lay in between. The CDR3 loop is CASSPGVEGTEAFF. The CDR3 bases are TGTGCCAGCAGTCCAGGGGTGGAGGGCACTGAAGCTTTCTTT.